This T cell receptor (beta chain) derives from a study of T cell responses to AZD1222 COVID-19 vaccine. The study's findings and limits: AZD1222 recipients seropositive at baseline numbered only six. Females made up more of the donors, who were largely white British, and clonal diversity may have come out too low. Following two doses of AZD1222, Spike-specific TCR breadth and depth rose. Nearly half of spike-specific TCRs reportedly go after variant regions that carry no mutations.

Turning to this clone: Its cognate antigen is unknown.

Libraries were prepared by immunoSEQ multiplex PCR; TCRdb keeps only in-frame clonotypes and omits some of them. The data show about 81,000 clones, over 75% seen once. This sequence originates from an adult who received the AZD1222 COVID-19 vaccine. Sequenced here: peripheral blood, sampled 28 days after the second AZD1222 dose.

The CDR3 DNA sequence: TGTGCCAGCAGTTCGGGGTACAGCAATCAGCCCCAGCATTTT. Amino acids: CASSSGYSNQPQHF. The chain carries TRBV6-2 or TRBV6-3 and TRBJ1-5; D gene uncertain. Germline V CDR1 and CDR2: MNHEY, SVGEGT. With 4 bases removed from V and 1 base from J, the gap between germline ends came to 8 bases. The CDR3 is made up of 14 amino acids.